A single sample gave rise to the 25 T cell receptor beta chains below, sequenced in a study of cytomegalovirus exposure and HLA in healthy donors (dated by TCRdb to about 2017). Libraries were constructed by the immunoSEQ multiplex PCR assay. For the multiplex PCR, a mixture combining 60 forward primers for TCR Vbeta segments and 13 reverse primers for TCR Jbeta segments was used. In TCRdb, the immuneACCESS table is reduced to in-frame sequences with V and J assigned. These tables do not hold every clone; where another copy was compared, an unresolved V gene accounts for under half, and the others remain unexplained. The sample table contains 150,000 to 200,000 clones; only one count was recorded for over 70% of them. Of the sample, 6.5% to 9% is held by the ten largest clones. The sequenced sample was PBMCs. Receptors originate from a woman between 35 and 50 years old in good health and CMV-seropositive.

V gene TRBV5-1 combines with J gene TRBJ2-5, with 9 bases identical to TRBD1. Losses at the gene ends were 0 bases for V and 2 bases for J; bases not matched to a gene: 2. This CDR3 is 15 amino acids long. The V gene's germline CDR1 is SGHRS and CDR2 YFSETQ. The DNA of the CDR3 is TGCGCCAGCAGCTTGGGGGACAGGGAGCAAGAGACCCAGTACTTC. This translates into CASSLGDREQETQYF. Combining the CDR3 with reference TRBV5-1 and TRBJ2-5 gives the whole variable domain KAGVTQTPRYLIKTRGQQVTLSCSPISGHRSVSWYQQTPGQGLQFLFEYFSETQRNKGNFPGRFSGRQFSNSRSEMNVSTLELGDSALYLCASSLGDREQETQYFGPGTRLLVL.

The genes are TRBV5-4 and TRBJ1-6; D is unclear. CDR1 and CDR2 (germline): SGHNT, YYREEE (reference sequence). The CDR3 is made up of 12 amino acids. V gave up 4 bases and J gave up 10 bases, with 9 bases separating them. The CDR3 here is CASSLDRSPLHF. The CDR3 coding sequence is TGTGCCAGCAGCCTAGACCGGTCACCCCTCCACTTT.

The chain recombines TRBV28 with TRBJ2-1, with 9 bases aligning to TRBD2. V lost 6 bases to trimming and J lost 8 bases; unmatched junction nucleotides: 11. Germline lookup yields CDR1 MDHEN and CDR2 SYDVKM. This CDR3 region has 15 residues. Here the CDR3 reads CASSPHSGGKDEQFF. The DNA of the CDR3 is TGTGCCAGCAGCCCTCATAGCGGGGGAAAGGATGAGCAGTTCTTC.

This clone was recorded only once. This chain links TRBV19 with TRBJ2-2, with 8 bases identical to TRBD1. Germline CDR1 LNHDA, CDR2 SQIVND (reference sequence). The CDR3 runs 15 residues. V shed 7 bases and J 4 bases; nucleotides not matched to a gene: 8. The CDR3 coding sequence is TGTGCCAGTAAAGGGGACAGGAGCCCCACCGGGGAGCTGTTTTTT. Translation gives CASKGDRSPTGELFF.

This chain joins TRBV19 and TRBJ1-4; D not resolved. The CDR3 is 13 amino acids. Germline loops: CDR1 LNHDA, CDR2 SQIVND (reference sequence). V lost 5 bases and J lost 6, with 10 bases in between. The CDR3 loop reads CASSLTGDEKLFF. The DNA for the CDR3 is TGTGCCAGTAGTCTCACCGGGGATGAAAAACTGTTTTTT. Filled out from reference TRBV19 and TRBJ1-4, the complete variable domain reads DGGITQSPKYLFRKEGQNVTLSCEQNLNHDAMYWYRQDPGQGLRLIYYSQIVNDFQKGDIAEGYSVSREKKESFPLTVTSAQKNPTAFYLCASSLTGDEKLFFGSGTQLSVL.

This chain links TRBV30 with TRBJ2-7; perhaps TRBD1 as D (6 bases). The CDR3 runs 13 residues. Trimming pared 2 bases from V and 5 bases from J, leaving 13 bases between. Germline assignment: CDR1 GTSNPN and CDR2 SVGIG (reference sequence). The CDR3 DNA follows: TGTGCCTGGAGTCAGGGGATCTTGAACGAGCAGTACTTC. This codes for CAWSQGILNEQYF.

With regard to this clone: The junction differs from germline at one of its ends, possibly a read error. The chain couples TRBV25-1 to TRBJ1-1; 7 bases agree with TRBD1. Germline assignment: CDR1 MGHDK and CDR2 SYGVNS. CDR3 size: 15 residues. The CDR3 nucleotides read TGTGCCAGCAGGGAATCCGGGACAGTTGATCTTAAAGCTTTCTTT. Translation gives CASRESGTVDLKAFF.

The CDR3 is CASSHPSLWADTEAFF. CDR3 DNA: TGTGCCAGCAGTCACCCCAGTCTGTGGGCCGACACTGAAGCTTTCTTT. The chain couples TRBV28 to TRBJ1-1; no clear D. Trimming removed 5 bases from V and 3 bases from J, with 19 bases in between. Germline V gene lookup returns CDR1 MDHEN and CDR2 SYDVKM. This CDR3 spans 16 amino acids.

This clone was found a few times. The chain links TRBV19 to TRBJ1-4, with D unclear. The germline V gene has CDR1 LNHDA and CDR2 SQIVND (reference sequence). The CDR3 covers 16 residues. The V end was cut by 3 bases, the J end by 5 bases, with 16 bases between. CDR3 coding DNA: TGTGCCAGTAGTATCCCACCACTCCTCGGGAATGAAAAACTGTTTTTT. This translates into CASSIPPLLGNEKLFF.

The rearrangement joins TRBV5-4 to TRBJ1-3; 11 bases match TRBD1. The ends lost 4 bases at V and 2 bases at J; junction bases unmatched: 2. Germline CDR1 and CDR2: SGHNT and YYREEE (reference sequence). The CDR3 loop spans 15 amino acids. The chain's CDR3 is CASSGDRGTGNTIYF. The CDR3 DNA is TGTGCCAGCAGCGGGGACAGGGGGACTGGAAACACCATATATTTT.

This clone was picked up one time. V usage is TRBV4-3 and J usage is TRBJ1-1; D possibly corresponds to TRBD1 (5 bases). Germline V gives CDR1 LGHNA, CDR2 YSLEER. The germline V and J ends were trimmed by 3 bases and 1 base, with 9 bases remaining between them. The CDR3 consists of 14 residues. CDR3 region: CASSQRTPNTEAFF. In DNA, the CDR3 is TGCGCCAGCAGCCAGAGGACACCGAACACTGAAGCTTTCTTT.

There are a few counts of this clone. The chain is built from TRBV19 and TRBJ2-5; possible D gene TRBD2, 5 bases. The germline CDR1 and CDR2 sequences are LNHDA and SQIVND (reference sequence). Trimming took off 3 bases at V and 6 bases at J, with 11 bases between the two ends. The CDR3 has 13 residues. The CDR3 reads CASSILAGQTQYF. CDR3 nucleotide sequence: TGTGCCAGTAGTATTCTAGCTGGTCAGACCCAGTACTTC.

Points on this clone: Germline is not matched at one junction end, which may reflect a read error. The chain links TRBV30 to TRBJ2-6, with D perhaps TRBD1 (5 bases). This CDR3 contains 12 residues. Germline V gene data show CDR1 as GTSNPN and CDR2 as SVGIG (reference sequence). As DNA, the CDR3 is TGTGCCTGGAGTGTTGGGGCCAACGGCCTGACTTTC. This translates into CAWSVGANGLTF.

This clone has more than one count but fewer than ten. The J gene is TRBJ2-1, the V gene TRBV6-5; D not resolved. V lost 5 bases to trimming and J lost 7 bases, with 6 bases between them. Germline V gene data show CDR1 as MNHEY and CDR2 as SVGAGI. The CDR3 runs to 11 residues. CDR3 amino acids: CASSLRNEQFF. The CDR3 DNA is TGTGCCAGCAGTCTCAGAAATGAGCAGTTCTTC.

The chain links TRBV14 to TRBJ1-2, with 7 bases that match TRBD1. With 5 bases clipped from V and 4 bases from J, the junction kept 7 bases outside the gene matches. CDR1 and CDR2 from the germline V gene are SGHDN and FVKESK. This CDR3 has 14 residues. The CDR3 region has the DNA TGTGCCAGCAGCGCTGTGGGACAGCGCTATGGCTACACCTTC. Amino acid sequence: CASSAVGQRYGYTF.

The rearrangement uses TRBV27 and TRBJ1-1; 10 bases align to TRBD1. V was pared by 5 bases and J by 1 base, with 7 bases of the junction left unmatched. The CDR3 is 16 amino acids. CDR1 and CDR2 from the germline V gene are MNHEY and SMNVEV (reference sequence). The CDR3 DNA follows: TGTGCCAGCAGTCCAAGACAGGGGGCTTCGAACACTGAAGCTTTCTTT. Translating it yields CASSPRQGASNTEAFF.

The chain has TRBV6-5 and TRBJ1-1, with 7 bases lining up with TRBD1. Germline CDR1 MNHEY, CDR2 SVGAGI. This CDR3 region has 14 residues. V lost 2 bases, J lost 6 bases, and 6 bases stayed unmatched. The CDR3 nucleotides read TGTGCCAGCAGTTACCATACAGGGGCCGCTGAAGCTTTCTTT. It yields the protein CASSYHTGAAEAFF.

The chain carries TRBV5-8 and TRBJ2-4, with D possibly matching TRBD1 (5 bases). Per germline, CDR1 SGHTS and CDR2 YDEGEE. This CDR3 region has 14 residues. Trimming took 4 bases from V and 2 from J, leaving 10 bases between them. In DNA form, the CDR3 reads TGTGCCAGCAGCGTAGGACATACCAAAAACATTCAGTACTTC. Its translation is CASSVGHTKNIQYF.

This clone came up once. The rearrangement joins TRBV7-3 to TRBJ2-3; 9 bases agree with TRBD2. After removal of 5 bases from V and 7 bases from J, the junction contained 10 bases not matched to a gene. The CDR3 length is 15 residues. Germline V gene sequence: CDR1 SGHTA, CDR2 FQGTGA. In DNA, the CDR3 is TGTGCCAGCAGCCTGCGGGGGGGCGCCCGTAATACGCAGTATTTT. Amino acid sequence: CASSLRGGARNTQYF.

The CDR3: CASSFGQGAENYGYTF. For the CDR3, the DNA is TGCGCCAGCAGCTTTGGTCAGGGGGCAGAGAACTATGGCTACACCTTC. This chain links TRBV5-1 with TRBJ1-2, with TRBD1 matching over 8 bases. Unmatched junction bases numbered 8, after V lost 2 bases and J lost 2 bases. Germline V gene sequence: CDR1 SGHRS, CDR2 YFSETQ. CDR3 length: 16 amino acids.

This chain joins TRBV28 and TRBJ2-5, with D uncertain. The CDR3 is 14 amino acids. The germline V and J ends were trimmed by 5 bases and 5 bases, with 15 bases remaining between them. CDR1 and CDR2 (germline): MDHEN, SYDVKM. The CDR3 reads CASSRYRTRETQYF. CDR3 nucleotides: TGTGCCAGCAGTCGATACAGAACCCGTGAGACCCAGTACTTC.

A single count supports this clone. This chain uses TRBV5-1 with TRBJ1-6, with TRBD1 matching 7 bases. V lost 3 bases, J lost 10 bases, and 4 bases stayed unmatched. The CDR3 has 13 residues. CDR1 and CDR2 (germline): SGHRS, YFSETQ. The CDR3 nucleotides are TGCGCCAGCAGCTGGACAGGAGGGTCACCCCTCCACTTT. Encoded protein: CASSWTGGSPLHF.

V usage is TRBV30 and J usage is TRBJ1-4; tentative D call: TRBD1 (6 bases). V was trimmed by 2 bases and J by 5 bases, leaving 12 bases between them. This CDR3 comprises 14 residues. The germline V gene encodes CDR1 GTSNPN and CDR2 SVGIG (reference sequence). This CDR3 reads CAWSRGSLNEKLFF. CDR3 sequence (DNA): TGTGCCTGGAGTAGGGGGAGCTTAAATGAAAAACTGTTTTTT.

The rearrangement uses TRBV7-6 and TRBJ1-2, with TRBD1 identical over 10 bases. The V and J ends lost 1 base and 6 bases, in that order; junction bases with no gene match: 5. The CDR3 has 15 amino acids. The germline gives CDR1 SGHVS, CDR2 FNYEAQ. CDR3 nucleotide sequence: TGTGCCAGCAGCTTAGGAGGGACAGGGGTGGATGGCTACACCTTC. Translation gives CASSLGGTGVDGYTF.

The rearrangement uses TRBV4-1 and TRBJ2-7; TRBD2 matches 7 bases. This CDR3 comprises 16 residues. V was pared by 2 bases and J by 1 base, with 8 bases of the junction left unmatched. CDR1 and CDR2 from the germline V gene are MGHRA and YSYEKL. The CDR3 protein is CASSQFMRGTSYEQYF. As DNA, the CDR3 is TGCGCCAGCAGCCAATTCATGCGGGGGACTTCCTACGAGCAGTACTTC.